These T cell receptor beta chains were read from a single sample in a study of blood T cell repertoires in COVID-19. Assay used: immunoSEQ multiplex PCR; TCRdb lists only in-frame clones, some missing. Of approximately 250,000 clones in the sample, around 89% are singletons; the top ten hold approximately 2%. Sequenced sample: PBMCs or T cells enriched from blood (not recorded which). Source of these receptors: a woman aged 55-70 years in a cohort exposed to, infected with or recovered from COVID-19 (not recorded which). Both conserved end residues are part of each CDR3. The order of the fields is V gene, D gene, J gene, clone size, CDR3 protein, CDR3 DNA. The D gene is left open where the match is weak. Size values are once, few and many counts, or a class for expanded clones, and some rows have none.

v_call: TRBV7-2; d_call: .; j_call: TRBJ1-5; clone_size: .; cdr3_aa: CASSLGAGEGNQPQHF; cdr3_nt: TGTGCCAGCAGCTTAGGGGCAGGGGAAGGCAATCAGCCCCAGCATTTT
v_call: TRBV7-9; d_call: TRBD2; j_call: TRBJ2-7; clone_size: .; cdr3_aa: CASTRDGGAYEQYF; cdr3_nt: TGTGCCAGCACCCGGGACGGGGGGGCTTACGAGCAGTACTTC
v_call: TRBV7-3; d_call: TRBD2; j_call: TRBJ2-3; clone_size: .; cdr3_aa: CASSSGLAGGGTDTQYF; cdr3_nt: TGTGCCAGCAGCTCGGGACTAGCGGGAGGTGGGACAGATACGCAGTATTTT
v_call: TRBV4-1; d_call: .; j_call: TRBJ1-2; clone_size: .; cdr3_aa: CASSQVQEGRTF; cdr3_nt: TGCGCCAGCAGCCAAGTTCAGGAGGGAAGGACCTTC
v_call: TRBV19; d_call: .; j_call: TRBJ2-1; clone_size: .; cdr3_aa: CATQDPSSYNEQFF; cdr3_nt: TGTGCCACCCAGGACCCTAGCAGCTACAATGAGCAGTTCTTC
v_call: TRBV2; d_call: TRBD2; j_call: TRBJ2-5; clone_size: .; cdr3_aa: CASDIAGVRETQYF; cdr3_nt: TGTGCCAGCGATATAGCGGGAGTTCGAGAGACCCAGTACTTC
v_call: TRBV5-1; d_call: .; j_call: TRBJ1-4; clone_size: .; cdr3_aa: CASSLTPPGEKLFF; cdr3_nt: TGCGCCAGCAGCTTGACCCCTCCGGGTGAAAAACTGTTTTTT
v_call: TRBV6-5; d_call: TRBD1; j_call: TRBJ1-1; clone_size: .; cdr3_aa: CASSYYPQGALSF; cdr3_nt: TGTGCCAGCAGTTACTACCCTCAGGGGGCCCTGTCCTTT
v_call: TRBV5-1; d_call: TRBD2; j_call: TRBJ2-5; clone_size: .; cdr3_aa: CASSGTSGEETQYF; cdr3_nt: TGCGCCAGCAGCGGAACTAGCGGGGAAGAGACCCAGTACTTC
v_call: TRBV4-1; d_call: TRBD1; j_call: TRBJ1-1; clone_size: .; cdr3_aa: CASSQVPGGTEAFF; cdr3_nt: TGCGCCAGCAGCCAAGTCCCAGGGGGCACTGAAGCTTTCTTT
v_call: TRBV28; d_call: .; j_call: TRBJ2-3; clone_size: .; cdr3_aa: CASSGWGQTDTQYF; cdr3_nt: TGTGCCAGCTCAGGGTGGGGTCAGACAGATACGCAGTATTTT
v_call: TRBV11-2; d_call: TRBD2; j_call: TRBJ2-7; clone_size: once; cdr3_aa: CASRPIAGGPYEQYF; cdr3_nt: TGTGCCAGCAGACCGATAGCGGGAGGGCCCTACGAGCAGTACTTC
v_call: TRBV5-1; d_call: TRBD1; j_call: TRBJ1-1; clone_size: few; cdr3_aa: CASRLGQGATEAFF; cdr3_nt: TGCGCCAGCCGCTTAGGACAGGGGGCCACTGAAGCTTTCTTT
v_call: TRBV11-3; d_call: TRBD2; j_call: TRBJ2-7; clone_size: once; cdr3_aa: CASSGGGRASSYEQYF; cdr3_nt: TGTGCCAGCAGCGGAGGCGGGAGGGCCTCCTCCTACGAGCAGTACTTC
v_call: TRBV11-2; d_call: .; j_call: TRBJ2-7; clone_size: .; cdr3_aa: CASSLENAGGEQYF; cdr3_nt: TGTGCCAGCAGCTTAGAGAATGCAGGTGGAGAGCAGTACTTC
v_call: TRBV6-4; d_call: .; j_call: TRBJ1-5; clone_size: .; cdr3_aa: CASKTPGVGNQPQHF; cdr3_nt: TGTGCCAGCAAAACCCCAGGGGTAGGGAATCAGCCCCAGCATTTT
v_call: TRBV6-5; d_call: TRBD2; j_call: TRBJ2-7; clone_size: .; cdr3_aa: CASSYSGTKTYEQYF; cdr3_nt: TGTGCCAGCAGTTACTCCGGGACTAAAACCTACGAGCAGTACTTC
v_call: TRBV28; d_call: TRBD1; j_call: TRBJ1-2; clone_size: few; cdr3_aa: CASSSQGQGGYTF; cdr3_nt: TGTGCCAGCAGTTCTCAGGGACAGGGTGGCTACACCTTC
v_call: TRBV27; d_call: .; j_call: TRBJ2-1; clone_size: .; cdr3_aa: CASSLISRGEQFF; cdr3_nt: TGTGCCAGCAGTTTAATTAGCCGGGGTGAGCAGTTCTTC
v_call: TRBV19; d_call: .; j_call: TRBJ1-5; clone_size: .; cdr3_aa: CASSIGRGGQPQHF; cdr3_nt: TGTGCCAGTAGTATAGGCAGGGGTGGTCAGCCCCAGCATTTT
v_call: TRBV5-8; d_call: TRBD1; j_call: TRBJ1-2; clone_size: .; cdr3_aa: CASSLQGADYGYTF; cdr3_nt: TGTGCCAGCAGCTTACAGGGGGCCGATTATGGCTACACCTTC
v_call: TRBV9; d_call: TRBD1; j_call: TRBJ2-1; clone_size: .; cdr3_aa: CASSKDRGYNEQFF; cdr3_nt: TGTGCCAGCAGCAAGGACAGGGGCTACAATGAGCAGTTCTTC
v_call: TRBV5-1; d_call: TRBD1; j_call: TRBJ1-4; clone_size: .; cdr3_aa: CASSLAGGAREKLFF; cdr3_nt: TGCGCCAGCAGCTTGGCAGGGGGCGCGCGTGAAAAACTGTTTTTT
v_call: TRBV18; d_call: .; j_call: TRBJ2-5; clone_size: .; cdr3_aa: CASSPVEIQETQYF; cdr3_nt: TGTGCCAGCTCACCAGTTGAGATCCAAGAGACCCAGTACTTC
v_call: TRBV7-9; d_call: TRBD1; j_call: TRBJ1-4; clone_size: .; cdr3_aa: CASSLEGATNEKLFF; cdr3_nt: TGTGCCAGCAGCTTAGAGGGGGCCACTAATGAAAAACTGTTTTTT
v_call: TRBV9; d_call: .; j_call: TRBJ1-5; clone_size: .; cdr3_aa: CASSASPGRWQPQHF; cdr3_nt: TGTGCCAGCAGCGCCTCCCCAGGGAGGTGGCAGCCCCAGCATTTT
v_call: TRBV28; d_call: .; j_call: TRBJ2-7; clone_size: .; cdr3_aa: CASSPVYYEQYF; cdr3_nt: TGTGCCAGCAGTCCGGTCTATTACGAGCAGTACTTC
v_call: TRBV24-1; d_call: .; j_call: TRBJ1-1; clone_size: .; cdr3_aa: CATSSNTEAFF; cdr3_nt: TGTGCCACCAGTTCTAACACTGAAGCTTTCTTT
v_call: TRBV28; d_call: .; j_call: TRBJ1-1; clone_size: .; cdr3_aa: CATYLNPEVTEAFF; cdr3_nt: TGTGCCACGTACCTAAACCCGGAGGTGACTGAAGCTTTCTTT
v_call: TRBV7-9; d_call: TRBD1; j_call: TRBJ1-1; clone_size: .; cdr3_aa: CASSLLEGQGGTEAFF; cdr3_nt: TGTGCCAGCAGCCTCCTTGAAGGACAGGGAGGCACTGAAGCTTTCTTT
v_call: TRBV5-3; d_call: .; j_call: TRBJ1-5; clone_size: once; cdr3_aa: CARSESNQPQHF; cdr3_nt: TGTGCCAGAAGCGAGAGCAATCAGCCCCAGCATTTT
v_call: TRBV7-2; d_call: .; j_call: TRBJ1-5; clone_size: .; cdr3_aa: CASSSTRVSGNQPQHF; cdr3_nt: TGTGCCAGCAGCTCTACGAGAGTTAGCGGCAATCAGCCCCAGCATTTT
v_call: TRBV6-5; d_call: TRBD1; j_call: TRBJ1-2; clone_size: .; cdr3_aa: CASSTGGVNGYTF; cdr3_nt: TGTGCCAGCAGTACAGGGGGCGTAAACGGCTACACCTTC
v_call: TRBV11-2; d_call: .; j_call: TRBJ2-1; clone_size: .; cdr3_aa: CASSPGVAANEQFF; cdr3_nt: TGTGCCAGCAGCCCTGGGGTAGCGGCGAATGAGCAGTTCTTC
v_call: TRBV9; d_call: .; j_call: TRBJ1-5; clone_size: .; cdr3_aa: CASSARGNSNQPQHF; cdr3_nt: TGTGCCAGCAGCGCGAGGGGGAATAGCAATCAGCCCCAGCATTTT
v_call: TRBV27; d_call: .; j_call: TRBJ2-2; clone_size: .; cdr3_aa: CASSFGTNTGELFF; cdr3_nt: TGTGCCAGCAGTTTCGGGACAAACACCGGGGAGCTGTTTTTT
v_call: TRBV7-2; d_call: .; j_call: TRBJ2-6; clone_size: .; cdr3_aa: CASSPQPGEGANVLTF; cdr3_nt: TGTGCCAGCAGCCCCCAGCCAGGGGAGGGGGCCAACGTCCTGACTTTC
v_call: TRBV11-3; d_call: .; j_call: TRBJ2-1; clone_size: .; cdr3_aa: CASSHHSINEQFF; cdr3_nt: TGTGCCAGCAGCCATCACTCGATCAATGAGCAGTTCTTC